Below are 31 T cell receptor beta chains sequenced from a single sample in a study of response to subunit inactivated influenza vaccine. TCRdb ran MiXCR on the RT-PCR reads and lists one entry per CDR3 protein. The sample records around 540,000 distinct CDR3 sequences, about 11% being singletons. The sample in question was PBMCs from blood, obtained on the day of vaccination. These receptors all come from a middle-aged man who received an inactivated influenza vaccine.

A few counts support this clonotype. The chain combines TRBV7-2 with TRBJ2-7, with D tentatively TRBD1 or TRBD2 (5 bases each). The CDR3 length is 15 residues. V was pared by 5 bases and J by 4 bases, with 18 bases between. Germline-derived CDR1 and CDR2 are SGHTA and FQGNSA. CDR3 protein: CASSPRGGSRYEQYF. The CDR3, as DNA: TGTGCCAGCAGCCCTCGGGGCGGCAGCAGATACGAGCAGTACTTC.

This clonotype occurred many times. CDR3 nucleotide sequence: TGTGCCAGCAGTTTAACCCCAGGGATATTCCACAATGAGCAGTTCTTC. Translating it yields CASSLTPGIFHNEQFF. The gene calls are TRBV12-3 or TRBV12-4 and TRBJ2-1, with D possibly being TRBD1 (5 bases). V was shortened by 2 bases and J by 5 bases, with 16 bases between the two germline ends. The CDR3 is 16 residues long.

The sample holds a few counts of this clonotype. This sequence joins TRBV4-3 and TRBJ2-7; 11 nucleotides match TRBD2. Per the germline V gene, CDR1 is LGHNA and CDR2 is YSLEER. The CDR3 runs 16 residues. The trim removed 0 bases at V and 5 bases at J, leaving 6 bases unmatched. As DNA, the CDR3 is TGCGCCAGCAGCCAAGATGTAGCGGGAGGGCCGGACGAGCAGTACTTC. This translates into CASSQDVAGGPDEQYF.

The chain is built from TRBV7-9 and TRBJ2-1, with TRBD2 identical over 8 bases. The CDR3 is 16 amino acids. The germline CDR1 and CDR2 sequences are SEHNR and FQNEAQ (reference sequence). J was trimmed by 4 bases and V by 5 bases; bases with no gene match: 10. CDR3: CASSVMGGGSYNEQFF. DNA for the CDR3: TGTGCCAGCAGCGTTATGGGCGGGGGGTCTTACAATGAGCAGTTCTTC.

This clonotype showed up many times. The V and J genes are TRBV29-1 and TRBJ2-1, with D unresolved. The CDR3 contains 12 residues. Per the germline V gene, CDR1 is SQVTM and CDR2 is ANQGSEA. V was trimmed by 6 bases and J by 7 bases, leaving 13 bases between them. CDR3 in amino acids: CSVPAPTNEQFF. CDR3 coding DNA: TGCAGCGTCCCCGCCCCCACAAATGAGCAGTTCTTC.

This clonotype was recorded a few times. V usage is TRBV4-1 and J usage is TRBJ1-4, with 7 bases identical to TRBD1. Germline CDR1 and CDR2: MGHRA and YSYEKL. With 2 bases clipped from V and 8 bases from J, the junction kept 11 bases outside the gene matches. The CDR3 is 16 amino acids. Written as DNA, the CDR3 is TGCGCCAGCAGCCAACCGACAGGGCGCGGGTCCGAAAAACTGTTTTTT. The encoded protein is CASSQPTGRGSEKLFF.

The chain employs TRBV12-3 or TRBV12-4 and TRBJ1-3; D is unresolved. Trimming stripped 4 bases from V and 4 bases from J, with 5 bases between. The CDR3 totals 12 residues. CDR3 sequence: CASSSVGNTIYF. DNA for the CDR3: TGTGCCAGCAGTTCGGTGGGAAACACCATATATTTT.

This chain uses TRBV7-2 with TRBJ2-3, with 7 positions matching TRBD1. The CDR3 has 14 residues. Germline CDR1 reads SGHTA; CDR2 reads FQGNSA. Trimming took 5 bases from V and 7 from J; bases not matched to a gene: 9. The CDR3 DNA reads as TGTGCCAGCAGCCCGCTGAGGGGGCATTATACGCAGTATTTT. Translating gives CASSPLRGHYTQYF.

CDR3 sequence (DNA): TGTGCCAGCAGTTACTCGGCGGGGACCTCCTACGAGCAGTACTTC. The encoded protein is CASSYSAGTSYEQYF. The rearrangement links TRBV6-2 or TRBV6-3 to TRBJ2-7; possible D gene TRBD2, 6 bases. Germline V lookup: CDR1 MNHEY, CDR2 SVGEGT. The CDR3 has 15 amino acids. V was trimmed by 0 bases and J by 0 bases, leaving 9 bases between them.

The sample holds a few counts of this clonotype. The CDR3, as DNA: TGTGCCAGCAGTTCATCCAAATACCGGGGGGAGACCCAGTACTTC. Encoded protein: CASSSSKYRGETQYF. The V and J genes are TRBV6-5 and TRBJ2-5; TRBD2 might be the D (6 bases). The CDR3 is 15 amino acids. The V gene's germline CDR1 is MNHEY and CDR2 SVGAGI. V was trimmed by 4 bases and J by 5 bases, leaving 17 bases between them.

CDR3 residues: CASSYSFVGGLSTDTQYF. The CDR3 DNA sequence: TGTGCCAGCAGTTACTCTTTTGTGGGGGGCCTTAGCACAGATACGCAGTATTTT. The rearrangement links TRBV6-5 to TRBJ2-3, with D perhaps being TRBD1 or TRBD2 (6 bases each). Trimming took 0 bases from V and 0 from J, leaving 16 bases between them. The CDR3 totals 18 residues. Germline lookup yields CDR1 MNHEY and CDR2 SVGAGI.

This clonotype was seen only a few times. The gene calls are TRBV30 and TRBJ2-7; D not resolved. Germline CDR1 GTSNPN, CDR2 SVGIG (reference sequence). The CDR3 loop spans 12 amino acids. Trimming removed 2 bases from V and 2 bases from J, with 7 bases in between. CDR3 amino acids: CAWSLRTYEQYF. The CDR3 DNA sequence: TGTGCCTGGAGTTTACGAACCTACGAGCAGTACTTC.

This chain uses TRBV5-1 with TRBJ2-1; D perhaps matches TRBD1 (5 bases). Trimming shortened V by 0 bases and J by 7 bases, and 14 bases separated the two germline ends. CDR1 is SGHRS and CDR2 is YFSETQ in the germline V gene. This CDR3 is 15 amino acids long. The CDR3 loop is CASSLGQGSGNEQFF. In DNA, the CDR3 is TGCGCCAGCAGCTTGGGGCAGGGTTCTGGGAATGAGCAGTTCTTC. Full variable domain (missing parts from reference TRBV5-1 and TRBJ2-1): KAGVTQTPRYLIKTRGQQVTLSCSPISGHRSVSWYQQTPGQGLQFLFEYFSETQRNKGNFPGRFSGRQFSNSRSEMNVSTLELGDSALYLCASSLGQGSGNEQFFGPGTRLTVL.

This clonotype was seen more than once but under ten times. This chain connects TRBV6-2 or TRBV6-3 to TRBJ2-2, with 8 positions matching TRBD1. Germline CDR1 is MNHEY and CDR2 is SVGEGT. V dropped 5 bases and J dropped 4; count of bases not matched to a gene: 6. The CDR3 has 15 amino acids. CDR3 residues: CASSRETGGTGELFF. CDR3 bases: TGTGCCAGCAGTCGAGAAACAGGGGGCACCGGGGAGCTGTTTTTT.

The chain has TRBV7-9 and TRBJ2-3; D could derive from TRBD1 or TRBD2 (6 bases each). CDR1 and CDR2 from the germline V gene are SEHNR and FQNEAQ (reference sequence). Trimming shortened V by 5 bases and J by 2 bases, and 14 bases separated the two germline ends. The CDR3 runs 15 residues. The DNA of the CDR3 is TGTGCCAGCAGCGGGGGCCGGGGGCTCACAGATACGCAGTATTTT. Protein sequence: CASSGGRGLTDTQYF. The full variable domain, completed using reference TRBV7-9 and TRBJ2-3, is DTGVSQNPRHKITKRGQNVTFRCDPISEHNRLYWYRQTLGQGPEFLTYFQNEAQLEKSRLLSDRFSAERPKGSFSTLEIQRTEQGDSAMYLCASSGGRGLTDTQYFGPGTRLTVL.

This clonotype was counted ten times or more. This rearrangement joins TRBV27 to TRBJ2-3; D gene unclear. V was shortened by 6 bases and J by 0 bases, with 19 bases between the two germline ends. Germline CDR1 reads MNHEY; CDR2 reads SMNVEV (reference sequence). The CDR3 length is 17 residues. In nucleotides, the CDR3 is TGTGCCAGCAGCCCCTTTCTCTTTGGTGGGAGCACAGATACGCAGTATTTT. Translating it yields CASSPFLFGGSTDTQYF.

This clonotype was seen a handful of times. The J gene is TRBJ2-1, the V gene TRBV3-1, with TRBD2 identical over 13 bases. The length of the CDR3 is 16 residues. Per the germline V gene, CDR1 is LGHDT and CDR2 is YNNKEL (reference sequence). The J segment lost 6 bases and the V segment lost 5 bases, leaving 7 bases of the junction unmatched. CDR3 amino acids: CASSTLAGGPANEQFF. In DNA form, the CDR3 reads TGTGCCAGCAGCACACTAGCGGGAGGGCCAGCCAATGAGCAGTTCTTC.

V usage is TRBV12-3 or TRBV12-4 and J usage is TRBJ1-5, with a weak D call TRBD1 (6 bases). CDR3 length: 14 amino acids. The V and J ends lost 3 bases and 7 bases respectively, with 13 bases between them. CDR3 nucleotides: TGTGCCAGCAGTTTTGGGACAAGTGGACAGCCCCAGCATTTT. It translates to CASSFGTSGQPQHF.

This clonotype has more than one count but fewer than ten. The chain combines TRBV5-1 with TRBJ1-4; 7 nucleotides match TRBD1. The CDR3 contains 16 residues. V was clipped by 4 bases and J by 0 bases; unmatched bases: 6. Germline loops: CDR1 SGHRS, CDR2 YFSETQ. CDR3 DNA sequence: TGCGCCAGCAGCAAGGGACAGCCTGCAACTAATGAAAAACTGTTTTTT. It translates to CASSKGQPATNEKLFF.

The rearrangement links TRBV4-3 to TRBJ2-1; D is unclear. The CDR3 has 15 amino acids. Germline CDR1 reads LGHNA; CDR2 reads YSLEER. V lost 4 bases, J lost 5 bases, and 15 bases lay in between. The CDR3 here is CASSPRAPANNEQFF. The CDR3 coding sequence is TGCGCCAGCAGCCCTAGGGCACCCGCCAACAATGAGCAGTTCTTC.

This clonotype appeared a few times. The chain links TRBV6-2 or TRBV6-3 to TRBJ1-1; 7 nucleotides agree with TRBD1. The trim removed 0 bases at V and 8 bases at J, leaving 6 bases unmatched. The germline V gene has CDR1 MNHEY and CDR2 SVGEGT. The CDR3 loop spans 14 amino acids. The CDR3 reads CASSYSRGLVEAFF. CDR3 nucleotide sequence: TGTGCCAGCAGTTACTCGAGGGGGCTTGTGGAAGCTTTCTTT.

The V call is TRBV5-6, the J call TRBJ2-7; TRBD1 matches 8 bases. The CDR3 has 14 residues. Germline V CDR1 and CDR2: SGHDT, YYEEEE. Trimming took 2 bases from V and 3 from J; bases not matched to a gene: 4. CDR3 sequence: CASSFTDRVYEQYF. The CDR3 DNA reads TGTGCCAGCAGCTTTACGGACAGGGTCTACGAGCAGTACTTC.

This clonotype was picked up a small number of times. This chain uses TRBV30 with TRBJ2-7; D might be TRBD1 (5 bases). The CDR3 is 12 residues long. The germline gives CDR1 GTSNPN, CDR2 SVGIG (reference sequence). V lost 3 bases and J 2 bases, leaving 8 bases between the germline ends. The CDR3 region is CAWRKGAYEQYF. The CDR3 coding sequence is TGTGCCTGGAGAAAAGGGGCCTACGAGCAGTACTTC.

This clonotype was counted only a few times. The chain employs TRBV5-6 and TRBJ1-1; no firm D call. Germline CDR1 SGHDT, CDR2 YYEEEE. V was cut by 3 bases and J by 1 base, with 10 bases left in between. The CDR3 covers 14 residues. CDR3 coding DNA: TGTGCCAGCAGCTCGGTGTCGGGGAACACTGAAGCTTTCTTT. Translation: CASSSVSGNTEAFF.

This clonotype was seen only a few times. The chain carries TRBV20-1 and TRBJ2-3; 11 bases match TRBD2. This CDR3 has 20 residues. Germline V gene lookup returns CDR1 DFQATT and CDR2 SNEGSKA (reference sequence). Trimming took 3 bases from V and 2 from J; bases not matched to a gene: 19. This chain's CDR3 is CSASPAGRVAGGYYTDTQYF. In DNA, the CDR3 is TGCAGTGCTAGCCCCGCCGGACGGGTAGCGGGAGGGTATTACACAGATACGCAGTATTTT.

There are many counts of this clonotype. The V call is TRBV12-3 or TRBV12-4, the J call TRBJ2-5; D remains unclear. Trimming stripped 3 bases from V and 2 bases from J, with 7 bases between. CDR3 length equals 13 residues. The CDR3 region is CASSLWEQETQYF. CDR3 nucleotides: TGTGCCAGCAGTTTGTGGGAACAAGAGACCCAGTACTTC.

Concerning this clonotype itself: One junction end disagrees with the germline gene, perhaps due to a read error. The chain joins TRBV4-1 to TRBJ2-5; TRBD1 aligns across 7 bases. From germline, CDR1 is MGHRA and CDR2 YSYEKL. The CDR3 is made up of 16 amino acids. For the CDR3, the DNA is TGCGCCAGCAACCAAGCTTCAGGGGGAGAAAGAGGAACCCAGTACTTC. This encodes CASNQASGGERGTQYF.

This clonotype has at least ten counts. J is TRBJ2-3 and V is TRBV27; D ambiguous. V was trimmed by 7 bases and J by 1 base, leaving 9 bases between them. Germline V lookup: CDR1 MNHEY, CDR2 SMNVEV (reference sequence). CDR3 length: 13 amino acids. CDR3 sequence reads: CASNRAGTDTQYF. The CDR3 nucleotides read TGTGCCAGCAATAGGGCGGGCACAGATACGCAGTATTTT.

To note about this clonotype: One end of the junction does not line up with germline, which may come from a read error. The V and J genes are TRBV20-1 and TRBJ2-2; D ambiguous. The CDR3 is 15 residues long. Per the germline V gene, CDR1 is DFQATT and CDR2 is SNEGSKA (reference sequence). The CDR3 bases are TGCTGTGCTAGAGATCCCCACAGGAACACCGGGGAGCTGTTTTTT. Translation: CCARDPHRNTGELFF.

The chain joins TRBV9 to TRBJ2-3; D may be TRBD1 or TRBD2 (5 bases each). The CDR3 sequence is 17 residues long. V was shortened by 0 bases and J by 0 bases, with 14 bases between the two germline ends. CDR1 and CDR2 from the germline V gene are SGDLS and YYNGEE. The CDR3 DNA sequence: TGTGCCAGCAGCGTAGAGGTCCGGGGCGGAAGCACAGATACGCAGTATTTT. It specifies CASSVEVRGGSTDTQYF.

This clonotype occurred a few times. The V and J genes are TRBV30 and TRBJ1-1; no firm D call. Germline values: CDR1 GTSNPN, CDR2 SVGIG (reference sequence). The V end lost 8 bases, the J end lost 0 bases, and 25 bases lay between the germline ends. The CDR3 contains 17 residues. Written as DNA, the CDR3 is TGTGCCGGGTTTGGGGAGGGAAACCATCGGTTGAACACTGAAGCTTTCTTT. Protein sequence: CAGFGEGNHRLNTEAFF.